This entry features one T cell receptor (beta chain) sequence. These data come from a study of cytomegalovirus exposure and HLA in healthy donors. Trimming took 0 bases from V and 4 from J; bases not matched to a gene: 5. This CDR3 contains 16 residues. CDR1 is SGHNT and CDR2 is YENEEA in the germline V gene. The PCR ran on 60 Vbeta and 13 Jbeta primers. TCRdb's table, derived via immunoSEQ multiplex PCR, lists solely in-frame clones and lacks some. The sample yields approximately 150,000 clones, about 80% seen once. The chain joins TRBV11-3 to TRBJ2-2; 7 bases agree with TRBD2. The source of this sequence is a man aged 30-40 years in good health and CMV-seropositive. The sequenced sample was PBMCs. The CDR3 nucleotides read TGTGCCAGCAGCTTAGATGGAGGCGGGGGCACCGGGGAGCTGTTTTTT. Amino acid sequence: CASSLDGGGGTGELFF. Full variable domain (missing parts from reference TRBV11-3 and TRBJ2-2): EAGVVQSPRYKIIEKKQPVAFWCNPISGHNTLYWYLQNLGQGPELLIRYENEEAVDDSQLPKDRFSAERLKGVDSTLKIQPAELGDSAVYLCASSLDGGGGTGELFFGEGSRLTVL.